The T cell receptor beta chain under discussion was sequenced for a study of cytomegalovirus exposure and HLA in healthy donors. This clone was counted a few times. With 60 Vbeta and 13 Jbeta primers, the PCR was carried out. The assay was immunoSEQ multiplex PCR, and TCRdb's table has in-frame clones only and misses some. Of about 160,000 clones in the sample, approximately 80% were seen once. The clonotype originates from a woman in her forties or fifties in good health and CMV-seronegative. The sequenced material came from PBMCs.

For the CDR3, the DNA is TGTGCCAGCTCACCACAGGGACAGGGGGCGAATGAGCAGTTCTTC. It specifies CASSPQGQGANEQFF. This chain links TRBV18 with TRBJ2-1; 12 bases line up with TRBD1. Trimming cost V 1 base and J 7 bases; bases outside gene matches: 2. Looked up from germline, CDR1 is KGHSH and CDR2 is LQKENI. The CDR3 is 15 residues long.